This T cell receptor beta chain was identified in a study of T cells in Graves' hyperthyroidism and ophthalmopathy. The CDR3 runs 16 residues. Trimming took off 3 bases at V and 1 base at J, with 14 bases between the two ends. RNA transcripts served as the template for amplifying TCR beta CDR3 regions. Researchers ran a first-round RT-PCR on the TCR CDR3 using the HTBI primer set. Via MiXCR, TCRdb re-called the multiplex PCR reads, giving one row per CDR3 protein. The sample consists of under 400,000 distinct CDR3 sequences, 15% to 19% of them appearing once. This clonotype was counted ten times or more.

The chain couples TRBV12-3 or TRBV12-4 to TRBJ2-3; weak D call: TRBD2 (6 bases). Sequencing was performed on blood. The clonotype comes from a woman younger than 30 with Graves' hyperthyroidism that later progressed to Graves' ophthalmopathy. The CDR3 is CASSLGGLKGTDTQYF. DNA of the CDR3: TGTGCCAGCAGTTTGGGAGGACTTAAGGGCACAGATACGCAGTATTTT.